The clone carrying this TCR beta chain was counted only a few times. Its cognate antigen is unknown. From germline, CDR1 is MNHEY and CDR2 SVGEGT. Trimming cost V 4 bases and J 0 bases, with 15 bases left between them. CDR3 length: 17 amino acids. The record originates from a study of T cell repertoires in cytomegalovirus infection. Notes on the study in general: Individuals carrying CMV plus the relevant HLA were identified by cumulative frequency of public TCR beta families.

TCRdb ran MiXCR on the reads and lists one entry per CDR3 protein. Of roughly 200,000 distinct CDR3 sequences listed, 17% were seen once; the top ten hold about 25%. This chain connects TRBV6-2 or TRBV6-3 to TRBJ1-4; weak D call: TRBD1 (6 bases). The sequenced material came from CD8+ T cells from PBMCs. The sequence derives from a human donor in good health (CMV status not recorded). Some clones in this sample may be carry-over from other donors' samples. The CDR3 region is CASSSRDTTSTNEKLFF. The CDR3 nucleotides read TGTGCCAGCAGTTCCCGGGACACCACTTCAACTAATGAAAAACTGTTTTTT.